The clone carrying this T cell receptor (beta chain) is classed as medium-sized by frequency. This sample is drawn from a study of T cell clusters in autoimmune cytopenias. TRB rearrangements were amplified by touch-down multiplex PCR with mixed TRB-A/B primers. After re-calling the multiplex PCR reads, TCRdb lists one entry per CDR3 protein, DNA absent. The sample holds under 4,500 distinct CDR3 sequences. Germline loops: CDR1 MNHEY, CDR2 SVGAGI. The CDR3 contains 15 residues. TRB amplification used approximately 250 ng of peripheral blood genomic DNA. The sample was also reused in another study, on T cell repertoires in aging, cancer and after chemotherapy.

This rearrangement joins TRBV6-5 to TRBJ1-1; checking the TCRdb D call of TRBD1 is not possible without DNA. The sequence was obtained from a human donor in good health. The specimen sequenced was peripheral blood. The CDR3 here is CASSYSKGANTEAFF.